Shown below are 32 T cell receptor beta chains from a single sample sequenced in a study of cytomegalovirus exposure and HLA in healthy donors. Primers: 60 Vbeta forward and 13 Jbeta reverse. The repertoire was sequenced with immunoSEQ multiplex PCR; TCRdb's copy has only in-frame clones and lacks some. The top ten clones hold about 3.9% of a sample with more than 130,000 clones, 76% of them seen once. The sequenced material came from PBMCs. Receptors were obtained from a man between 18 and 29 years old in good health and CMV-seronegative.

This chain joins TRBV6-1 and TRBJ2-5; a possible D gene is TRBD1 (6 bases). The J call is doubtful: the DNA matches TRBJ2-7 better. The CDR3 consists of 13 residues. Germline V gene data show CDR1 as MNHNS and CDR2 as SASEGT. The CDR3 nucleotides read TGTGCCACCACGACAGGTTCTGTTTACGAGCAGTACTTC. It is translated as CATTTGSVYEQYF.

The chain employs TRBV5-1 and TRBJ1-2; D might be TRBD1 (5 bases). The ends were cut back, 1 base at V and 3 bases at J, with 7 bases in the middle. CDR1 SGHRS and CDR2 YFSETQ come from the germline V gene. The CDR3 length is 13 residues. The CDR3 bases are TGCGCCAGCAGCTTGCGGGGGTACTATGGCTACACCTTC. It codes for CASSLRGYYGYTF.

J is TRBJ1-5 and V is TRBV9; D unclear. This CDR3 spans 14 amino acids. Looked up from germline, CDR1 is SGDLS and CDR2 is YYNGEE. V dropped 7 bases and J dropped 4 bases, with 15 bases sitting between them. In DNA, the CDR3 is TGTGCCAGCTCCGCGATTGATAGTAATCAGCCCCAGCATTTT. This encodes CASSAIDSNQPQHF.

J is TRBJ1-5 and V is TRBV6-1, with 8 bases lining up with TRBD1. Looked up from germline, CDR1 is MNHNS and CDR2 is SASEGT. The CDR3 sequence is 20 residues long. Trimming cost V 1 base and J 4 bases; bases outside gene matches: 18. In DNA form, the CDR3 reads TGTGCCAGCAGTGAAGATTGGCACAGGGGAACAGGGGGTAAGAATCAGCCCCAGCATTTT. This sequence encodes CASSEDWHRGTGGKNQPQHF.

This chain joins TRBV9 and TRBJ2-2; D is undetermined. The CDR3 length is 14 residues. Looked up from germline, CDR1 is SGDLS and CDR2 is YYNGEE. V was trimmed by 8 bases and J by 3 bases, leaving 14 bases between them. The CDR3 nucleotides read TGTGCCAGGCGGTCCAGACTCTACACCGGGGAGCTGTTTTTT. Amino acids: CARRSRLYTGELFF.

The V and J genes are TRBV4-2 and TRBJ2-5, with 9 bases identical to TRBD2. Germline V gives CDR1 LGHNA, CDR2 YNFKEQ. The CDR3 has 16 amino acids. The V segment lost 0 bases and the J segment 4 bases; nucleotides outside the gene matches: 6. In nucleotides, the CDR3 is TGTGCCAGCAGCCAAGAGGGGCTAGCGGGAAGAGAGACCCAGTACTTC. It encodes CASSQEGLAGRETQYF.

This chain links TRBV29-1 with TRBJ1-1; a possible D gene is TRBD1 (5 bases). From germline, CDR1 is SQVTM and CDR2 ANQGSEA. The ends were cut back, 3 bases at V and 1 base at J, with 9 bases in the middle. The CDR3 is 13 residues long. CDR3 in amino acids: CSVDGGKNTEAFF. Written as DNA, the CDR3 is TGCAGCGTTGACGGGGGGAAGAACACTGAAGCTTTCTTT.

V usage is TRBV27 and J usage is TRBJ1-4, with D possibly being TRBD1 (6 bases). CDR3 size: 14 residues. The germline CDR1 and CDR2 sequences are MNHEY and SMNVEV (reference sequence). V lost 3 bases and J 10 bases, leaving 15 bases between the germline ends. The CDR3 spells CASSFRVRGGKLFF. CDR3 sequence (DNA): TGTGCCAGCAGTTTCAGGGTCAGGGGTGGAAAACTGTTTTTT.

This clone was found once. This chain links TRBV7-3 with TRBJ2-3; a weak D match, TRBD2 (6 bases). Trimming removed 5 bases from V and 2 bases from J, with 20 bases in between. This CDR3 comprises 17 residues. From germline, CDR1 is SGHTA and CDR2 FQGTGA. CDR3 protein: CASSPIGCAGPTDTQYF. The CDR3 DNA reads TGTGCCAGCAGCCCAATCGGATGTGCGGGGCCCACAGATACGCAGTATTTT.

This clone came up a few times. The chain joins TRBV6-1 to TRBJ2-1, with D perhaps TRBD1 (6 bases). CDR3 length: 14 amino acids. The ends were cut back, 3 bases at V and 6 bases at J, with 12 bases in the middle. The germline CDR1 and CDR2 sequences are MNHNS and SASEGT. CDR3 bases: TGTGCCAGCAGTGACTGGCAGGGGAGCAATGAGCAGTTCTTC. Translation gives CASSDWQGSNEQFF.

The rearrangement joins TRBV28 to TRBJ1-2; 8 nucleotides match TRBD1. The CDR3 is made up of 16 amino acids. Germline-derived CDR1 and CDR2 are MDHEN and SYDVKM. With 1 base clipped from V and 8 bases from J, the junction kept 12 bases outside the gene matches. The CDR3 protein is CASSLSTGDPVWGYTF. The CDR3 DNA sequence: TGTGCCAGCAGTTTATCGACAGGGGATCCTGTGTGGGGCTACACCTTC.

This clone was detected only once. The chain joins TRBV27 to TRBJ1-2; D is unclear. V was cut by 3 bases and J by 0 bases, with 8 bases left in between. The CDR3 is 14 amino acids. Looked up from germline, CDR1 is MNHEY and CDR2 is SMNVEV (reference sequence). For the CDR3, the DNA is TGTGCCAGCAGTTTCCTCCAGACTAACTATGGCTACACCTTC. Residues: CASSFLQTNYGYTF.

The rearrangement uses TRBV10-1 and TRBJ2-4, with TRBD2 matching 7 bases. The ends lost 1 base at V and 1 base at J; junction bases unmatched: 10. The CDR3 has 18 residues. CDR1 and CDR2 from the germline V gene are WNHNN and SYGVQD (reference sequence). This chain's CDR3 is CASSEFAALGGAKNIQYF. As DNA, the CDR3 is TGCGCCAGCAGTGAGTTTGCGGCCCTCGGGGGGGCCAAAAACATTCAGTACTTC.

Written as DNA, the CDR3 is TGTGCCAGCAGTGATCAGGGCTACGAGCAGTACTTC. This gives the protein CASSDQGYEQYF. This chain joins TRBV25-1 and TRBJ2-7; a possible D gene is TRBD1 (5 bases). Germline V gene lookup returns CDR1 MGHDK and CDR2 SYGVNS. The CDR3 runs 12 residues. Deletions cut 3 bases from V and 3 bases from J, with 6 bases between.

The V gene is TRBV2, the J gene TRBJ2-1; D perhaps matches TRBD2 (6 bases). The CDR3 runs 16 residues. Trimming shortened V by 6 bases and J by 3 bases, and 18 bases separated the two germline ends. Germline CDR1 reads SNHLY; CDR2 reads FYNNEI. CDR3 coding DNA: TGTGCCAGCAGGCAAGCGGGTGCCCCCGGCTACAATGAGCAGTTCTTC. This sequence encodes CASRQAGAPGYNEQFF.

The chain joins TRBV27 to TRBJ2-7; 8 bases line up with TRBD1. The V and J ends lost 1 base and 0 bases, in that order; junction bases with no gene match: 14. CDR3 length: 19 amino acids. From germline, CDR1 is MNHEY and CDR2 SMNVEV (reference sequence). CDR3 loop: CASSLWGVSQGAFSYEQYF. In DNA form, the CDR3 reads TGTGCCAGCAGTTTATGGGGGGTCTCCCAGGGGGCCTTCTCCTACGAGCAGTACTTC.

A few counts support this clone. The V gene is TRBV4-1, the J gene TRBJ1-2; perhaps TRBD1 as D (5 bases). The CDR3 has 12 residues. V dropped 3 bases and J dropped 4 bases, with 6 bases sitting between them. Per the germline V gene, CDR1 is MGHRA and CDR2 is YSYEKL. The CDR3 here is CASSQGPYGYTF. The CDR3 region has the DNA TGCGCCAGCAGCCAGGGGCCCTATGGCTACACCTTC.

The table lists this clone with a few counts. This rearrangement joins TRBV14 to TRBJ2-2; a weak D match, TRBD1 (6 bases). The CDR3 runs to 15 residues. The germline gives CDR1 SGHDN, CDR2 FVKESK. Trimming removed 4 bases from V and 6 bases from J, with 15 bases in between. Written as DNA, the CDR3 is TGTGCCAGCAGCCTATTGACAGGATACGCCGGGGAGCTGTTTTTT. Protein product: CASSLLTGYAGELFF.

CDR3 nucleotide sequence: TGCGCCAGCAGTTTCGAGCAGGGGGCATATGGCTACACCTTC. The encoded protein is CASSFEQGAYGYTF. The chain couples TRBV5-1 to TRBJ1-2; 8 nucleotides agree with TRBD1. The V gene end was trimmed by 5 bases and the J gene end by 5 bases; junction bases not matched to a gene: 8. Germline V gives CDR1 SGHRS, CDR2 YFSETQ. This CDR3 contains 14 residues.

This clone has just a few counts. The V gene is TRBV5-1, the J gene TRBJ2-5, with 10 bases identical to TRBD2. CDR1 is SGHRS and CDR2 is YFSETQ in the germline V gene. This CDR3 has 16 amino acids. The trim removed 4 bases at V and 2 bases at J, leaving 8 bases unmatched. CDR3 amino acids: CASSPPSGGRQETQYF. CDR3 in DNA: TGCGCCAGCAGCCCCCCTAGCGGGGGTAGACAAGAGACCCAGTACTTC.

The chain has TRBV2 and TRBJ1-3, with unresolved D. Germline-derived CDR1 and CDR2 are SNHLY and FYNNEI. V was clipped by 10 bases and J by 1 base, with 11 bases between them. The CDR3 consists of 13 residues. Written as DNA, the CDR3 is TGTGCCACCAGACGGAGTTCTGGAAACACCATATATTTT. Translated, it gives CATRRSSGNTIYF.

The gene calls are TRBV10-3 and TRBJ2-7; a possible D gene is TRBD2 (6 bases). The CDR3 consists of 12 residues. Trimming pared 4 bases from V and 3 bases from J, leaving 7 bases between. The germline CDR1 and CDR2 sequences are ENHRY and SYGVKD. The chain's CDR3 is CAISGGVYEQYF. CDR3 nucleotide sequence: TGTGCCATCAGTGGGGGGGTCTACGAGCAGTACTTC.

The rearrangement joins TRBV5-4 to TRBJ2-7, with TRBD2 matching over 8 bases. V dropped 4 bases and J dropped 6; count of bases not matched to a gene: 6. The CDR3 extends over 13 amino acids. Germline CDR1 and CDR2: SGHNT and YYREEE (reference sequence). CDR3 coding DNA: TGTGCCAGCAGCCGGGGGGGACTCCGCGAGCAGTACTTC. It yields the protein CASSRGGLREQYF.

This chain joins TRBV6-5 and TRBJ1-1; 9 bases are a match to TRBD1. The CDR3 is made up of 14 amino acids. V lost 5 bases to trimming and J lost 1 base; unmatched junction nucleotides: 2. CDR1 MNHEY and CDR2 SVGAGI come from the germline V gene. This chain's CDR3 is CASSTGQGNTEAFF. In DNA, the CDR3 is TGTGCCAGCAGTACGGGACAGGGGAACACTGAAGCTTTCTTT.

This chain uses TRBV18 with TRBJ2-7; 9 bases are shared with TRBD1. The V segment lost 2 bases and the J segment 3 bases; nucleotides outside the gene matches: 8. The CDR3 spans 16 residues. Germline CDR1 KGHSH, CDR2 LQKENI. In DNA form, the CDR3 reads TGTGCCAGCTCACCAAGACAGGGGGAAACAAGCTACGAGCAGTACTTC. Its translation: CASSPRQGETSYEQYF.

The rearrangement joins TRBV7-9 to TRBJ1-4; possible D gene TRBD1, 5 bases. The ends were cut back, 5 bases at V and 5 bases at J, with 21 bases in the middle. CDR1 and CDR2 (germline): SEHNR, FQNEAQ (reference sequence). The CDR3 length is 17 residues. For the CDR3, the DNA is TGTGCCAGCAGCCCAAGACAGTCCAGTTGGGAAAATGAAAAACTGTTTTTT. It yields the protein CASSPRQSSWENEKLFF.

This clone was seen a few times. The junction departs from the called germline gene at one end, perhaps through a read error. CDR3 sequence: CAAGTSNEQFF. The CDR3 DNA reads as TGCGCAGCCGGGACTAGTAATGAGCAGTTCTTC. V usage is TRBV10-3 and J usage is TRBJ2-1; 8 nucleotides match TRBD2. CDR3 length: 11 amino acids. Germline-derived CDR1 and CDR2 are ENHRY and SYGVKD.

This sequence joins TRBV5-1 and TRBJ1-6, with 11 positions matching TRBD1. The ends lost 5 bases at V and 7 bases at J; junction bases unmatched: 5. CDR1 and CDR2 (germline): SGHRS, YFSETQ. The CDR3 is made up of 15 amino acids. CDR3 region: CASRTGQGANSPLHF. CDR3 nucleotide sequence: TGCGCCAGCAGGACTGGACAGGGGGCGAATTCACCCCTCCACTTT. Complete variable domain (other parts from reference TRBV5-1 and TRBJ1-6): KAGVTQTPRYLIKTRGQQVTLSCSPISGHRSVSWYQQTPGQGLQFLFEYFSETQRNKGNFPGRFSGRQFSNSRSEMNVSTLELGDSALYLCASRTGQGANSPLHFGNGTRLTVT.

V usage is TRBV6-5 and J usage is TRBJ1-1; 7 positions match TRBD1. The CDR3 length is 15 residues. Trimming took 5 bases from V and 2 from J; bases not matched to a gene: 8. The V gene's germline CDR1 is MNHEY and CDR2 SVGAGI. The CDR3 protein is CASSPTGALNTEAFF. CDR3 DNA sequence: TGTGCCAGCAGTCCCACAGGGGCTCTAAACACTGAAGCTTTCTTT.

The J gene is TRBJ2-1, the V gene TRBV7-9; 11 bases are shared with TRBD2. CDR1 and CDR2 (germline): SEHNR, FQNEAQ (reference sequence). The CDR3 length is 15 residues. With 2 bases clipped from V and 7 bases from J, the junction kept 4 bases outside the gene matches. Written as DNA, the CDR3 is TGTGCCAGCAGCTTACTAGCGGGGGGCGGAAATGAGCAGTTCTTC. Its translation: CASSLLAGGGNEQFF.

This chain uses TRBV5-4 with TRBJ1-6; 7 nucleotides line up with TRBD1. With V trimmed by 9 bases and J by 0 bases, 12 bases remained unmatched. CDR1 and CDR2 (germline): SGHNT, YYREEE (reference sequence). This CDR3 is built from 17 residues. The CDR3 DNA follows: TGTGCCACCAGGCAGGGGGGAGCAAGCTCCTATAATTCACCCCTCCACTTT. Translated, it gives CATRQGGASSYNSPLHF. Using reference TRBV5-4 and TRBJ1-6 for the parts outside the CDR3, the full variable domain is ETGVTQSPTHLIKTRGQQVTLRCSSQSGHNTVSWYQQALGQGPQFIFQYYREEENGRGNFPPRFSGLQFPNYSSELNVNALELDDSALYLCATRQGGASSYNSPLHFGNGTRLTVT.

The chain carries TRBV7-2 and TRBJ2-5; D is unresolved. The CDR3 is 14 amino acids. The V gene's germline CDR1 is SGHTA and CDR2 FQGNSA. Trimming removed 4 bases at V and 5 bases at J, with 14 bases between. The CDR3 nucleotides read TGTGCCAGCAGCTCCGGCGGTTCAACTGAGACCCAGTACTTC. It yields the protein CASSSGGSTETQYF.